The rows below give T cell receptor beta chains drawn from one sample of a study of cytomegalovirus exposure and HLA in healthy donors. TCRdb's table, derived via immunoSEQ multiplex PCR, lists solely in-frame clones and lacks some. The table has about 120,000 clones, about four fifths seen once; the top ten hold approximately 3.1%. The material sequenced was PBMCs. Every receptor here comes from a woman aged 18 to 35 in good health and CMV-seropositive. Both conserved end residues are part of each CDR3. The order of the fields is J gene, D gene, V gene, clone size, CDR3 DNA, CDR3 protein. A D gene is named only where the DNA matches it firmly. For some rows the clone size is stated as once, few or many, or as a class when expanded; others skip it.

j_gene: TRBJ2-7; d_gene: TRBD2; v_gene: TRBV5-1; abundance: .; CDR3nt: TGCGCCAGCAGCCCTACTAGCGGGAGTAGCGAGCAGTACTTC; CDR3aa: CASSPTSGSSEQYF
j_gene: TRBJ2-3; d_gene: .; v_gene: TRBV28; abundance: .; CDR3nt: TGTGCCAGCAGTCCCCCGGCGGGAGATACGCAGTATTTT; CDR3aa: CASSPPAGDTQYF
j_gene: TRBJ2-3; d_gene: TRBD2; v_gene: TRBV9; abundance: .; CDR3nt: TGTGCCAGCAGCGCAGGACTAGCTAGCACAGATACGCAGTATTTT; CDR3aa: CASSAGLASTDTQYF
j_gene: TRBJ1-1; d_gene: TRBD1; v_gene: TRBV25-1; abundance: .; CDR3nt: TGTGCCAGCAAAACAGGGGTGAACACTGAAGCTTTCTTT; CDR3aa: CASKTGVNTEAFF
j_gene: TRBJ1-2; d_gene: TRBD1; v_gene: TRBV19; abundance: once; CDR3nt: TGTGCCAGTAGTAAAGCCGGGACAGGGGGAGGCTACACCTTC; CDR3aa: CASSKAGTGGGYTF
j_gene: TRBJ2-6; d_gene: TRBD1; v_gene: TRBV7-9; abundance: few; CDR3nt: TGTGCCAGCAGCTCAGGTCCGGGACAGGGGAACTCTGGGGCCAACGTCCTGACTTTC; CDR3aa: CASSSGPGQGNSGANVLTF
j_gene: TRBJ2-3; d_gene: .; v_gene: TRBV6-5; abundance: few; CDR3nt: TGTGCCAGCAGTTACTCGAGGGGCACAGATACGCAGTATTTT; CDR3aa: CASSYSRGTDTQYF
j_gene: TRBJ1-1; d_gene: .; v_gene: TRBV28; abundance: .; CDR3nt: TGTGCCAGCGTATCGTCCGGCAGCGGAGGGACTGAAGCTTTCTTT; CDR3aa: CASVSSGSGGTEAFF
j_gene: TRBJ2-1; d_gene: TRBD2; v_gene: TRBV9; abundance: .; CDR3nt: TGTGCCAGCAGCGTAGCTCCAGGGACTAGCGGATCCAGCTCCTACAATGAGCAGTTCTTC; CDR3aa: CASSVAPGTSGSSSYNEQFF
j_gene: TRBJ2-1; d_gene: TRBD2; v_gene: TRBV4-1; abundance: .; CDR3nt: TGCGCCAGCAGCCTGCCTCCTCCCGGGACTAGCAATGAGCAGTTCTTC; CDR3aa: CASSLPPPGTSNEQFF
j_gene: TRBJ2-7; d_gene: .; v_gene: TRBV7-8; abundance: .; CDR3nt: TGTGCCAGCAGCTGGGACTCCGCTCATCCGTACTTC; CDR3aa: CASSWDSAHPYF
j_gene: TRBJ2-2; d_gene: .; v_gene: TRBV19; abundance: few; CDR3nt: TGTGCCAGTTGCCGGACTGGGCAGAACACCGGGGAGCTGTTTTTT; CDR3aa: CASCRTGQNTGELFF
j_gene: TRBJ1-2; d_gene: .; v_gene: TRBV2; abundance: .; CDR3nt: TGTGCCAGGAGAGGGGGGGCCACCCGGGATGTCTATGGCTACACCTTC; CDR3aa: CARRGGATRDVYGYTF
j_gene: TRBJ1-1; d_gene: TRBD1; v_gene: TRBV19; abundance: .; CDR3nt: TGTGCCAGTAGTAGAAGGGACAGGGAAGCTTTCTTT; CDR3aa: CASSRRDREAFF
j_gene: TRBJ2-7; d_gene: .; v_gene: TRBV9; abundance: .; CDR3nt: TGTGCCAGCAGCGTAGGGACAGAGGAAAACGAGCAGTACTTC; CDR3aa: CASSVGTEENEQYF
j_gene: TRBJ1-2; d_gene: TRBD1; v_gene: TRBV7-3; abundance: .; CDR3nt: TGTGCCAGCAGCTTAACGGGGGGGACAGGGCGTGAGGGCTATGGCTACACCTTC; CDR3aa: CASSLTGGTGREGYGYTF
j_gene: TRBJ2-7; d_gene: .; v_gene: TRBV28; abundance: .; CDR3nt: TGTGCCAGCAGTCCTGAAGCGGAAAGCTACGAGCAGTACTTC; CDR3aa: CASSPEAESYEQYF
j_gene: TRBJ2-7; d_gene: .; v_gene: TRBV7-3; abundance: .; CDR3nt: TGTGCCAGCAGCTTGGGGGCAGGGATGGGAGAGCAGTACTTC; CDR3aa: CASSLGAGMGEQYF
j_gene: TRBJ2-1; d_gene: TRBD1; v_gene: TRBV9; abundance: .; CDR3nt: TGTGCCAGCACCCCCGGGACAGTCTACAATGAGCAGTTCTTC; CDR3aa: CASTPGTVYNEQFF
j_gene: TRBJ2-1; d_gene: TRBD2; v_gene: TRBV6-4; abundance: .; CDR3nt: TGTGCCAGCAGTGAAGCGGGAGGATCTGGTTACAATGAGCAGTTCTTC; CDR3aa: CASSEAGGSGYNEQFF
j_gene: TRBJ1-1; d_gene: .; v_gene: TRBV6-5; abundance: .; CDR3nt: TGTGCCAGCAGTTACCTCCGGGGGATGGGGACTGAAGCTTTCTTT; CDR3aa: CASSYLRGMGTEAFF
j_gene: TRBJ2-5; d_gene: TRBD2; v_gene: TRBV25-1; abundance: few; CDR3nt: TGTGCCAGCAGTGAACCGGGGGGCCAAGAGACCCAGTACTTC; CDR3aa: CASSEPGGQETQYF
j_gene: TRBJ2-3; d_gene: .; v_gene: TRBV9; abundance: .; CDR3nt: TGTGCCAGCAGCTCACTGCCTAGCACAGATACGCAGTATTTT; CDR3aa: CASSSLPSTDTQYF
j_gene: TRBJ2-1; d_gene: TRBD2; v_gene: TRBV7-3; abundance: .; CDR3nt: TGTGCCAGCAGCCGAAACGGCGGGAGGGCCATAAATGAGCAGTTCTTC; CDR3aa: CASSRNGGRAINEQFF
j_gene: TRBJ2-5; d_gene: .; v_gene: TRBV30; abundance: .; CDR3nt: TGTGCCTGGATGAAGGGGCTAGCGACCCAAGAGACCCAGTACTTC; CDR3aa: CAWMKGLATQETQYF
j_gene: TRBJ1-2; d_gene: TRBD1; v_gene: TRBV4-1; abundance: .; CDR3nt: TGCGCCAGCAGCTATAATACCGTACGACAGGGGAACTATGGCTACACCTTC; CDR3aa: CASSYNTVRQGNYGYTF
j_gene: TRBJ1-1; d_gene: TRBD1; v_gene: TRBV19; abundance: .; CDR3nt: TGTGCCAGTACCCTAAGGGCAGGGGGAACTTTCTTT; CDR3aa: CASTLRAGGTFF
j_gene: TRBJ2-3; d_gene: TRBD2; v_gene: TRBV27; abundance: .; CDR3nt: TGTGCCAGCAGTCCGCCCCGACTAGCGGGGGATACGCAGTATTTT; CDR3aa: CASSPPRLAGDTQYF
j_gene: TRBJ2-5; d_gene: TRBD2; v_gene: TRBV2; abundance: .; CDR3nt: TGTGCCAGCAGCGAGAATGCCGGGACTAGCGTACAAGAGACCCAGTACTTC; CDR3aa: CASSENAGTSVQETQYF
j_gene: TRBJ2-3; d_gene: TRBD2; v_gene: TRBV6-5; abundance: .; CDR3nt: TGTGCCAGCAGTTACTCTAGCGGGAGGTTCGCAGATACGCAGTATTTT; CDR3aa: CASSYSSGRFADTQYF
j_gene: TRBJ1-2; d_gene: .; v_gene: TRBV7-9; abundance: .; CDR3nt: TGTGCCAGCAGCTTACCGACACCTTACTATGGCTACACCTTC; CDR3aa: CASSLPTPYYGYTF
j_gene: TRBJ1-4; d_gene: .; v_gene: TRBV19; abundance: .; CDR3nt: TGTGCCAGTAGTATCTGGGGGCTTGGCGAAAAACTGTTTTTT; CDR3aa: CASSIWGLGEKLFF
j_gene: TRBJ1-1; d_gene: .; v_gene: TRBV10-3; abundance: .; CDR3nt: TGTGCCACGACGGGGGGCAACACTGAAGCTTTCTTT; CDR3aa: CATTGGNTEAFF
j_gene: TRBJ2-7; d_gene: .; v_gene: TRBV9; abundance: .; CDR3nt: TGTGCCAGCAGCGTAAGGTCTAGTCCCAACGAGCAGTACTTC; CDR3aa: CASSVRSSPNEQYF
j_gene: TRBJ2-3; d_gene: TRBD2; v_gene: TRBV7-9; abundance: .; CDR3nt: TGTGCCAGCAGTAGGACTAGCCTCACAGATACGCAGTATTTT; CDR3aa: CASSRTSLTDTQYF
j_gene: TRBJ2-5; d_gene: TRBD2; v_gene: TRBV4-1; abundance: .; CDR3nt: TGCGCCAGCAGCCCCTCCGGGACTAGCGGGTTGCCCCAGTACTTC; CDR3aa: CASSPSGTSGLPQYF
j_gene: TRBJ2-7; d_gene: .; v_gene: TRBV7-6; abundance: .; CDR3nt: TGTGCCAGCAGCTTAGGCGTGGTGGGCGGGATGGATTACGAGCAGTACTTC; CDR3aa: CASSLGVVGGMDYEQYF
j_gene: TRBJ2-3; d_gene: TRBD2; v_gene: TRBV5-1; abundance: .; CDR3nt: TGCGCCAGTGCCCTCGACGGGGGGAGCACAGATACGCAGTATTTT; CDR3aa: CASALDGGSTDTQYF
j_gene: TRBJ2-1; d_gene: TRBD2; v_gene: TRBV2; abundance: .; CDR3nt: TGTGCCAGCAGTGAAGAGGGAGGGCCGGGCTATGAGCAGTTCTTC; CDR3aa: CASSEEGGPGYEQFF
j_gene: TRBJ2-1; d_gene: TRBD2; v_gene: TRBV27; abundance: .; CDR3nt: TGTGCCAGCAGTCCGACGGGACTAGCGACAGAGCAGTTCTTC; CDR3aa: CASSPTGLATEQFF
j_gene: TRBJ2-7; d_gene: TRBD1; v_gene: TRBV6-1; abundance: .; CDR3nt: TGTGCCAGCACTGGAACAGGGGTCCGGTCCTACGAGCAGTACTTC; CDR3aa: CASTGTGVRSYEQYF
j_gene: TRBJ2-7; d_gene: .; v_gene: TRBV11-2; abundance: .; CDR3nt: TGTGCCAGCAGCTTAGAACGCAGCGAGCAGTACTTC; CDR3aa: CASSLERSEQYF
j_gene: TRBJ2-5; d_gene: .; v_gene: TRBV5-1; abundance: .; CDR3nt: TGCGCCAGCAGCTTGGAGGGGACTCTCCAAGAGACCCAGTACTTC; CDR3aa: CASSLEGTLQETQYF